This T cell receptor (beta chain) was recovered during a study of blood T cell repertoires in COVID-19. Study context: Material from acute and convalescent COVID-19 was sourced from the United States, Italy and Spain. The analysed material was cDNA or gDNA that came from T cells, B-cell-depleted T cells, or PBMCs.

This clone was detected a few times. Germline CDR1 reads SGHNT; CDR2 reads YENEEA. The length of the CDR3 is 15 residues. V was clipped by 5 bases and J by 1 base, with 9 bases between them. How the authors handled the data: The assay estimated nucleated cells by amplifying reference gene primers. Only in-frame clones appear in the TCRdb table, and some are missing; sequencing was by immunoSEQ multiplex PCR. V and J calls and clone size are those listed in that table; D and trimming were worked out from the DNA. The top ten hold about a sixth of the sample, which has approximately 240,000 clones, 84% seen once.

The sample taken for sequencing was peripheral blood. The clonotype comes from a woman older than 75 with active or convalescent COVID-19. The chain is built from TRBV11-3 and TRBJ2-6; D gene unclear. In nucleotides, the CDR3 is TGTGCCAGCAGCCCCGTTGTATCTGGGGCCAACGTCCTGACTTTC. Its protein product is CASSPVVSGANVLTF.